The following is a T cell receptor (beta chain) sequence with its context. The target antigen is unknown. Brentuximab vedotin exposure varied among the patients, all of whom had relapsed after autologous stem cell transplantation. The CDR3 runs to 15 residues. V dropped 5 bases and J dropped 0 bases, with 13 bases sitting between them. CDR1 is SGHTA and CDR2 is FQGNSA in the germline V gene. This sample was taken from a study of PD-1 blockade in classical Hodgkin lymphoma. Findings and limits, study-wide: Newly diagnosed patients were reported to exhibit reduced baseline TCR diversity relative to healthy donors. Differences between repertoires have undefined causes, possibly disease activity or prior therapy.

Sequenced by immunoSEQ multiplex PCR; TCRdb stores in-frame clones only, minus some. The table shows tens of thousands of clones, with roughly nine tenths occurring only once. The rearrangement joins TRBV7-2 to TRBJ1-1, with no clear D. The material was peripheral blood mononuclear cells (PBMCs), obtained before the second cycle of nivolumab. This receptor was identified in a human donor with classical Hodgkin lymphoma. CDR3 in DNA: TGTGCCAGCAGCCCCCGGGCAGGATTGAACACTGAAGCTTTCTTT. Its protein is CASSPRAGLNTEAFF. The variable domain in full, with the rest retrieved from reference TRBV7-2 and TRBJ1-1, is GAGVSQSPSNKVTEKGKDVELRCDPISGHTALYWYRQSLGQGLEFLIYFQGNSAPDKSGLPSDRFSAERTGGSVSTLTIQRTQQEDSAVYLCASSPRAGLNTEAFFGQGTRLTVV.